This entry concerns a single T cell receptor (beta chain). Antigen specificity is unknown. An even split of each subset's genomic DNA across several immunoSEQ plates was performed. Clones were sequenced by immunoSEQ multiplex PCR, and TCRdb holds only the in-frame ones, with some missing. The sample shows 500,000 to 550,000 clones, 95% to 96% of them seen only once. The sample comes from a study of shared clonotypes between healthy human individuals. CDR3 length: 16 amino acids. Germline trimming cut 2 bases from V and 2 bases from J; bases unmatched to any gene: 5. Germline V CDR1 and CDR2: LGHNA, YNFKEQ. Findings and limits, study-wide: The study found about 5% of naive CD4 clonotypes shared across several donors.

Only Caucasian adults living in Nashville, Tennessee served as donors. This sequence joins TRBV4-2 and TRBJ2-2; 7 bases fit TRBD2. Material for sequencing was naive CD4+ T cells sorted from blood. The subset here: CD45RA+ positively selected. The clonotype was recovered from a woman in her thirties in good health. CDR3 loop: CASSQFEAGNTGELFF. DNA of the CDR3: TGTGCCAGCAGCCAATTTGAAGCGGGAAACACCGGGGAGCTGTTTTTT.